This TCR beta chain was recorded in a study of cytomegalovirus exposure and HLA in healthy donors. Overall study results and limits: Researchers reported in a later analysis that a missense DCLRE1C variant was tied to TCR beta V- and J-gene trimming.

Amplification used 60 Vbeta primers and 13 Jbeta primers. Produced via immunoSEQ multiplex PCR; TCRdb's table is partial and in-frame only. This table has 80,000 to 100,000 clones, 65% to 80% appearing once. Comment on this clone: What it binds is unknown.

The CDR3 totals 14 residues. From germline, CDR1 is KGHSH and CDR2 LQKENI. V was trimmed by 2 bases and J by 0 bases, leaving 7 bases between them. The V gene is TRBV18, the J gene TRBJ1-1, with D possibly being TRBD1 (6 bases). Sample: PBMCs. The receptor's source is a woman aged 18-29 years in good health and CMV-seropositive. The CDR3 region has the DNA TGTGCCAGCTCACCAAGACAGGTGAACACTGAAGCTTTCTTT. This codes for CASSPRQVNTEAFF.